This T cell receptor (beta chain) originates from a study of blood T cell repertoires in COVID-19. Clones were read by immunoSEQ multiplex PCR, and TCRdb kept only the in-frame ones, dropping some. The sample records around 170,000 clones, roughly 86% being singletons. Germline loops: CDR1 LNHDA, CDR2 SQIVND (reference sequence). The CDR3 has 13 amino acids. Germline trimming cut 5 bases from V and 4 bases from J; bases unmatched to any gene: 3. One Seattle source followed patients from active infection through their disease course. The rearrangement uses TRBV19 and TRBJ1-2; 8 positions agree with TRBD1. Sequenced sample: peripheral blood. This clonotype was sampled from a man aged 60 to 69 with COVID-19, enrolled during active disease. The CDR3 DNA sequence: TGTGCCAGTAGTGACAGGGGAGGCTATGGCTACACCTTC. Its protein product is CASSDRGGYGYTF.